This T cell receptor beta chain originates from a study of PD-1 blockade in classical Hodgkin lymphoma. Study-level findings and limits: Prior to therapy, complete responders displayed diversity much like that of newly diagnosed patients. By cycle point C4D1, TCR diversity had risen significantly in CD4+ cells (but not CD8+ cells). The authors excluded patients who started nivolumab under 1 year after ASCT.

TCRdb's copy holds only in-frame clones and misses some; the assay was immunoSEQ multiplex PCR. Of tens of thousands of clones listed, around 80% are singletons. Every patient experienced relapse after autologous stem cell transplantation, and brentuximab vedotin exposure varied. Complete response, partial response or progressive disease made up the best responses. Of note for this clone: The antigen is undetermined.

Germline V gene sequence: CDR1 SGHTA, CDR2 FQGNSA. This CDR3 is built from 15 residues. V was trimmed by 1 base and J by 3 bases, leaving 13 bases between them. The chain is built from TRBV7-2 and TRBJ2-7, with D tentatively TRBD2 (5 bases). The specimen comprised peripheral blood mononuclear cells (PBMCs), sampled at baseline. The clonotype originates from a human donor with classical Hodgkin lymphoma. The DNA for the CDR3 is TGTGCCAGCAGCTTAGAGGGCGGAGGACTCTACGAGCAGTACTTC. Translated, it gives CASSLEGGGLYEQYF.